Below, 16 T cell receptor beta chains from the same sample are listed, as sequenced in a study of T cell changes during pregnancy in multiple sclerosis. Generated by immunoSEQ multiplex PCR, the TCRdb table keeps only in-frame clones and is missing some. The sample holds tens of thousands of clones, 92% seen once. Here the sequenced sample was CD4+ T cells from peripheral blood mononuclear cells, taken after pregnancy. The receptors derive from a female donor with multiple sclerosis, enrolled in a pregnancy study.

The V call is TRBV4-3, the J call TRBJ1-6, with D maybe TRBD1 (6 bases). Looked up from germline, CDR1 is LGHNA and CDR2 is YSLEER. The CDR3 contains 16 residues. V was pared by 3 bases and J by 7 bases, with 16 bases between. The chain's CDR3 is CASSHRQTGINSPLHF. The CDR3 DNA reads TGCGCCAGCAGCCATCGACAAACAGGGATCAATTCACCCCTCCACTTT.

In DNA, the CDR3 is TGTGCCAGCAGCCGCCCGGGGATGGAGACCCAGTACTTC. It specifies CASSRPGMETQYF. The rearrangement links TRBV5-4 to TRBJ2-5; D might be TRBD2 (5 bases). Trimming cost V 4 bases and J 5 bases, with 12 bases left between them. The CDR3 loop spans 13 amino acids. Germline V gene data show CDR1 as SGHNT and CDR2 as YYREEE (reference sequence).

The chain is built from TRBV25-1 and TRBJ1-1; 9 bases are a match to TRBD1. Germline CDR1 MGHDK, CDR2 SYGVNS. With 3 bases clipped from V and 4 bases from J, the junction kept 3 bases outside the gene matches. The length of the CDR3 is 14 residues. The CDR3 loop is CASSDDRGVTEAFF. CDR3 sequence (DNA): TGTGCCAGCAGTGACGACAGGGGGGTCACTGAAGCTTTCTTT.

The chain recombines TRBV7-3 with TRBJ2-3; 9 bases are a match to TRBD2. Germline V CDR1 and CDR2: SGHTA, FQGTGA. With V trimmed by 8 bases and J by 1 base, 16 bases remained unmatched. This CDR3 is built from 18 residues. The CDR3 DNA is TGTGCCAGCTGCCCCGGGCTAGCGGGGAAGTGGGGCACAGATACGCAGTATTTT. It is translated as CASCPGLAGKWGTDTQYF.

This chain joins TRBV1 and TRBJ1-1; the table's D call, TRBD1, was not checked against the DNA. TRBV1 is assigned pseudogene status. CDR3 length: 17 residues. The CDR3 loop reads CTSSQEVQGALGTEAFF. The CDR3 nucleotides read TGCACCAGCAGCCAAGAGGTACAGGGGGCTCTTGGCACTGAAGCTTTCTTT.

This chain uses TRBV7-6 with TRBJ1-2, with D unclear. The V end lost 5 bases, the J end lost 3 bases, and 13 bases lay between the germline ends. In germline, CDR1 is SGHVS, CDR2 FNYEAQ. The CDR3 totals 14 residues. CDR3 DNA sequence: TGTGCCAGCAGCACCCGGTCCGGGGACTATGGCTACACCTTC. Protein product: CASSTRSGDYGYTF.

The genes are TRBV2 and TRBJ1-4; D gene ambiguous. Trimming removed 10 bases from V and 8 bases from J, with 20 bases in between. The germline CDR1 and CDR2 sequences are SNHLY and FYNNEI. The CDR3 is 14 residues long. CDR3 nucleotides: TGTGCCACGCAGCTTGGTGGGCCAAGGGAAAAACTGTTTTTT. This translates into CATQLGGPREKLFF.

The chain has TRBV5-1 and TRBJ1-2; D might be TRBD1 (5 bases). Trimming stripped 0 bases from V and 8 bases from J, with 11 bases between. Germline CDR1 and CDR2: SGHRS and YFSETQ. This CDR3 is 13 amino acids long. CDR3 loop: CASSLVMEGGYTF. CDR3 nucleotides: TGCGCCAGCAGCTTGGTTATGGAGGGGGGCTACACCTTC. Looking up the rest from reference TRBV5-1 and TRBJ1-2 gives the full variable domain: KAGVTQTPRYLIKTRGQQVTLSCSPISGHRSVSWYQQTPGQGLQFLFEYFSETQRNKGNFPGRFSGRQFSNSRSEMNVSTLELGDSALYLCASSLVMEGGYTFGSGTRLTVV.

V is TRBV7-3 and J is TRBJ2-2, with D unclear. Trimming removed 5 bases from V and 2 bases from J, with 6 bases in between. Germline loops: CDR1 SGHTA, CDR2 FQGTGA. There are 13 residues in the CDR3. The CDR3 spells CASSLINTGELFF. In DNA form, the CDR3 reads TGTGCCAGCAGCCTTATCAACACCGGGGAGCTGTTTTTT.

The chain recombines TRBV14 with TRBJ1-2; D remains unclear. The CDR3 loop spans 12 amino acids. CDR1 and CDR2 (germline): SGHDN, FVKESK. Between the trimmed V and J ends, which lost 3 bases and 8 bases, there was a span of 10 bases. Written as DNA, the CDR3 is TGTGCCAGCAGCCATTCCCGAGGGGGCTACACCTTC. It specifies CASSHSRGGYTF. The whole variable domain, remainder taken from reference TRBV14 and TRBJ1-2, is EAGVTQFPSHSVIEKGQTVTLRCDPISGHDNLYWYRRVMGKEIKFLLHFVKESKQDESGMPNNRFLAERTGGTYSTLKVQPAELEDSGVYFCASSHSRGGYTFGSGTRLTVV.

This sequence joins TRBV10-3 and TRBJ2-2, with D possibly being TRBD2 (6 bases). Germline CDR1 is ENHRY and CDR2 is SYGVKD. The V gene lost 5 bases and the J gene lost 1 base, with 14 bases spanning the gap. This CDR3 has 16 residues. The CDR3 region is CAISFTTGLNTGELFF. CDR3 nucleotide sequence: TGTGCCATCAGTTTCACGACGGGACTGAACACCGGGGAGCTGTTTTTT.

The chain has TRBV5-6 and TRBJ1-1; 10 bases agree with TRBD1. The trim removed 5 bases at V and 4 bases at J, leaving 2 bases unmatched. Germline V CDR1 and CDR2: SGHDT, YYEEEE. CDR3 length: 13 amino acids. CDR3 DNA: TGTGCCAGCAGACGGGACAGGGGCACTGAAGCTTTCTTT. Translating it yields CASRRDRGTEAFF. The full variable domain, completed using reference TRBV5-6 and TRBJ1-1, is DAGVTQSPTHLIKTRGQQVTLRCSPKSGHDTVSWYQQALGQGPQFIFQYYEEEERQRGNFPDRFSGHQFPNYSSELNVNALLLGDSALYLCASRRDRGTEAFFGQGTRLTVV.

The chain is built from TRBV7-8 and TRBJ1-5, with a weak D call TRBD1 (6 bases). From germline, CDR1 is SGHVS and CDR2 FQNEAQ. This CDR3 spans 13 amino acids. Between the trimmed V and J ends, which lost 5 bases and 4 bases, there was a span of 9 bases. The CDR3 loop reads CASSDTGNQPQHF. The CDR3 DNA follows: TGTGCCAGCAGCGACACAGGGAATCAGCCCCAGCATTTT. Drawing the rest from reference TRBV7-8 and TRBJ1-5, the complete variable domain is GAGVSQSPRYKVAKRGQDVALRCDPISGHVSLFWYQQALGQGPEFLTYFQNEAQLDKSGLPSDRFFAERPEGSVSTLKIQRTQQEDSAVYLCASSDTGNQPQHFGDGTRLSIL.

This sequence joins TRBV4-3 and TRBJ1-3; D is ambiguous. The CDR3 covers 14 residues. Per the germline V gene, CDR1 is LGHNA and CDR2 is YSLEER. V was cut by 4 bases and J by 2 bases, with 9 bases left in between. The CDR3 region is CASSPEGAGNTIYF. DNA of the CDR3: TGCGCCAGCAGCCCGGAGGGTGCTGGAAACACCATATATTTT.

The V gene is TRBV9, the J gene TRBJ2-1, with TRBD2 matching over 14 bases. Trimming removed 2 bases from V and 16 bases from J; junction bases left unmatched: 14. The germline V gene has CDR1 SGDLS and CDR2 YYNGEE. The CDR3 consists of 16 residues. CDR3: CASSVTPGLAGEYPFF. CDR3 DNA sequence: TGTGCCAGCAGCGTGACTCCGGGACTAGCGGGAGAATACCCCTTCTTC.

The rearrangement links TRBV5-4 to TRBJ2-3; D possibly corresponds to TRBD1 (6 bases). The CDR3 has 16 amino acids. V dropped 0 bases and J dropped 6 bases, with 17 bases sitting between them. The V gene's germline CDR1 is SGHNT and CDR2 YYREEE (reference sequence). The CDR3 region is CASSLGGRLLPDTQYF. Written as DNA, the CDR3 is TGTGCCAGCAGCTTGGGGGGGCGGCTTTTACCCGATACGCAGTATTTT.